The 23 T cell receptor beta chains below all came from one sample that was sequenced in a study of blood T cell repertoires in COVID-19 (dated by TCRdb to about 2020). Library prep was done by the immunoSEQ multiplex PCR assay. TCRdb mirrors the immuneACCESS table, restricted to in-frame sequences. Some clones are absent from its copies; in checked studies, under half trace to an unresolved V gene, and the reason for the others is unknown. This sample is represented by approximately 120,000 clones; roughly 80% of them were singletons. The ten top clones hold roughly 10% of the sample. The sample taken for sequencing was peripheral blood. The origin of the receptors is a human donor in a cohort sampled during active COVID-19.

This clone showed up just once. The chain employs TRBV6-5 and TRBJ2-7; TRBD1 is a possible D gene (5 bases). This CDR3 region has 13 residues. Trimming removed 2 bases at V and 6 bases at J, with 11 bases between. Germline V lookup: CDR1 MNHEY, CDR2 SVGAGI. CDR3 sequence reads: CASSYTRVGEQYF. CDR3 DNA sequence: TGTGCCAGCAGTTACACCAGGGTTGGCGAGCAGTACTTC.

This sequence joins TRBV6-2 or TRBV6-3 and TRBJ1-1; D gene ambiguous. Germline assignment: CDR1 MNHEY and CDR2 SVGEGT. Trimming removed 5 bases from V and 1 base from J, with 11 bases in between. The CDR3 runs 14 residues. Here the CDR3 reads CASSLTDRNTEAFF. For the CDR3, the DNA is TGTGCCAGCAGTCTTACAGACCGGAACACTGAAGCTTTCTTT.

The V and J genes are TRBV4-2 and TRBJ1-2; possible D gene TRBD1, 5 bases. The CDR3 has 13 amino acids. V was pared by 0 bases and J by 8 bases, with 10 bases between. The germline CDR1 and CDR2 sequences are LGHNA and YNFKEQ. The CDR3 reads CASSQDRGIGYTF. The CDR3 DNA follows: TGTGCCAGCAGCCAAGACCGGGGGATAGGCTACACCTTC.

The chain has TRBV5-1 and TRBJ1-1, with TRBD1 as a possible D gene (6 bases). Trimming took off 6 bases at V and 2 bases at J, with 11 bases between the two ends. Germline lookup yields CDR1 SGHRS and CDR2 YFSETQ. This CDR3 spans 13 amino acids. CDR3 region: CASTGQTNTEAFF. As DNA, the CDR3 is TGCGCCAGCACTGGACAGACCAACACTGAAGCTTTCTTT.

This chain uses TRBV9 with TRBJ2-5, with D maybe TRBD1 (6 bases). This CDR3 contains 15 residues. The V gene lost 4 bases and the J gene lost 0 bases, with 13 bases spanning the gap. The germline V gene has CDR1 SGDLS and CDR2 YYNGEE. Here the CDR3 DNA reads TGTGCCAGCAGCCTACAGGGAAGGTACCAAGAGACCCAGTACTTC. It codes for CASSLQGRYQETQYF.

The chain couples TRBV9 to TRBJ2-1, with D maybe TRBD2 (6 bases). The CDR3 runs to 13 residues. Trimming took 0 bases from V and 8 from J, leaving 9 bases between them. Germline assignment: CDR1 SGDLS and CDR2 YYNGEE. The CDR3 nucleotides are TGTGCCAGCAGCGTAGGCAGGGACTATGAGCAGTTCTTC. This encodes CASSVGRDYEQFF.

The sample holds a few counts of this clone. V gene TRBV6-2 or TRBV6-3 combines with J gene TRBJ2-7; the D gene is possibly TRBD1 (5 bases). Between the trimmed V and J ends, which lost 0 bases and 4 bases, there was a span of 13 bases. Per the germline V gene, CDR1 is MNHEY and CDR2 is SVGEGT. The CDR3 is 15 amino acids. CDR3 residues: CASSYSLRGRYEQYF. The CDR3 coding sequence is TGTGCCAGCAGTTACTCGCTAAGGGGTAGATACGAGCAGTACTTC.

The V call is TRBV6-2 or TRBV6-3, the J call TRBJ1-6, with D perhaps TRBD1 (6 bases). V gave up 2 bases and J gave up 7 bases, with 9 bases separating them. Germline loops: CDR1 MNHEY, CDR2 SVGEGT. The CDR3 runs 14 residues. The CDR3 bases are TGTGCCAGCAGTTACCACAGGGAAAATTCACCCCTCCACTTT. It translates to CASSYHRENSPLHF.

The chain joins TRBV15 to TRBJ1-2; TRBD1 matches at 7 bases. J was trimmed by 4 bases and V by 1 base; bases with no gene match: 12. Germline loops: CDR1 LNHNV, CDR2 YYDKDF (reference sequence). The CDR3 totals 17 residues. CDR3 bases: TGTGCCACCAGCAGAGGTATAGGGAACAGGGGTATCTATGGCTACACCTTC. This gives the protein CATSRGIGNRGIYGYTF.

The CDR3 region is CASSDLGAPTQYF. CDR3 in DNA: TGTGCCAGCAGCGACCTAGGAGCTCCTACGCAGTATTTT. The genes are TRBV9 and TRBJ2-3; the D is unclear. The CDR3 consists of 13 residues. Germline loops: CDR1 SGDLS, CDR2 YYNGEE. V was trimmed by 3 bases and J by 8 bases, leaving 13 bases between them.

The genes are TRBV10-3 and TRBJ1-2; the D gene is possibly TRBD1 (5 bases). The CDR3 totals 16 residues. Deletions cut 6 bases from V and 7 bases from J, with 24 bases between. Germline V CDR1 and CDR2: ENHRY, SYGVKD. The chain's CDR3 is CAIRGGGTGSLGGYTF. The CDR3 nucleotides read TGTGCCATCAGGGGCGGCGGGACCGGCTCCCTAGGTGGCTACACCTTC.

CDR3 DNA: TGTGCCAGCAGCCAAGATTCCGCTATCAACAATCAGCCCCAGCATTTT. Residues: CASSQDSAINNQPQHF. The V gene is TRBV4-2, the J gene TRBJ1-5; D unclear. The germline V gene has CDR1 LGHNA and CDR2 YNFKEQ. The CDR3 runs 16 residues. The ends were cut back, 0 bases at V and 3 bases at J, with 12 bases in the middle.

The CDR3 DNA follows: TGTGCCAGCAGCTTGGACAGCTCCAATCAGCCCCAGCATTTT. Protein sequence: CASSLDSSNQPQHF. The chain couples TRBV7-9 to TRBJ1-5; perhaps TRBD1 as D (6 bases). V was cut by 3 bases and J by 3 bases, with 9 bases left in between. CDR3 length equals 14 residues. The V gene's germline CDR1 is SEHNR and CDR2 FQNEAQ (reference sequence).

This chain links TRBV18 with TRBJ2-6; D gene uncertain. CDR3 length: 16 amino acids. Trimming pared 2 bases from V and 4 bases from J, leaving 12 bases between. Germline lookup yields CDR1 KGHSH and CDR2 LQKENI. CDR3: CASSPSSGTGANVLTF. CDR3 nucleotide sequence: TGTGCCAGCTCACCATCATCCGGTACGGGGGCCAACGTCCTGACTTTC.

The chain joins TRBV3-1 (or the pseudogene TRBV3-2) to TRBJ2-5, with 12 nucleotides matching TRBD2. This CDR3 is 15 amino acids long. The ends lost 4 bases at V and 6 bases at J; junction bases unmatched: 6. Germline CDR1 LGHDT, CDR2 YNNKEL (reference sequence). The CDR3 coding sequence is TGTGCCAGCAGCCTTCTAGCGGGAGGGCCGCAGACCCAGTACTTC. Its protein is CASSLLAGGPQTQYF.

The V gene is TRBV5-4, the J gene TRBJ2-3, with 7 positions matching TRBD1. V lost 3 bases and J lost 0; bases outside the gene matches: 10. The germline V gene encodes CDR1 SGHNT and CDR2 YYREEE (reference sequence). This CDR3 region has 17 residues. The CDR3 here is CASSYPGTAPSTDTQYF. CDR3 nucleotide sequence: TGTGCCAGCAGCTACCCAGGGACAGCCCCTAGCACAGATACGCAGTATTTT.

In this sample, this clone turned up a few times. The gene calls are TRBV7-2 and TRBJ1-1; D remains unclear. V lost 0 bases and J lost 10, with 12 bases in between. The germline gives CDR1 SGHTA, CDR2 FQGNSA. The CDR3 is made up of 13 amino acids. The CDR3 sequence is CASSLAARDSAFF. For the CDR3, the DNA is TGTGCCAGCAGCTTAGCTGCGAGAGATTCAGCTTTCTTT.

The chain has TRBV11-2 and TRBJ2-7, with D possibly TRBD1 on 6 matching bases. Germline V gives CDR1 SGHAT, CDR2 FQNNGV. Trimming took off 6 bases at V and 2 bases at J, with 14 bases between the two ends. The CDR3 runs to 14 residues. The CDR3 DNA reads as TGTGCCAGCAGTTCCCGGGACACCGCCTACGAGCAGTACTTC. Translating gives CASSSRDTAYEQYF. The variable domain in full, completed from reference TRBV11-2 and TRBJ2-7, reads EAGVAQSPRYKIIEKRQSVAFWCNPISGHATLYWYQQILGQGPKLLIQFQNNGVVDDSQLPKDRFSAERLKGVDSTLKIQPAKLEDSAVYLCASSSRDTAYEQYFGPGTRLTVT.

This chain connects TRBV5-6 to TRBJ1-2; 9 bases match TRBD1. The CDR3 is 14 amino acids. V lost 4 bases to trimming and J lost 4 bases; unmatched junction nucleotides: 5. CDR1 is SGHDT, CDR2 YYEEEE, per germline. The CDR3 protein is CASSPPDRGYGYTF. CDR3 nucleotide sequence: TGTGCCAGCAGCCCTCCGGACAGGGGCTATGGCTACACCTTC.

This clone appeared a single time. This chain joins TRBV5-1 and TRBJ1-4; D is unresolved. Germline V CDR1 and CDR2: SGHRS, YFSETQ. The ends were cut back, 0 bases at V and 5 bases at J, with 8 bases in the middle. This CDR3 is 14 amino acids long. The CDR3 bases are TGCGCCAGCAGCTTGGCGGTAAGCAATGAAAAACTGTTTTTT. Encoded protein: CASSLAVSNEKLFF.

J is TRBJ2-7 and V is TRBV4-1, with TRBD1 matching over 9 bases. With V trimmed by 2 bases and J by 1 base, 9 bases remained unmatched. The CDR3 has 17 amino acids. The germline V gene has CDR1 MGHRA and CDR2 YSYEKL. The CDR3 bases are TGCGCCAGCAGCCAACCAGGGACAGGGAGTTTGTCCTACGAGCAGTACTTC. Amino acids: CASSQPGTGSLSYEQYF.

This chain uses TRBV19 with TRBJ2-1, with D possibly being TRBD2 (6 bases). CDR1 and CDR2 (germline): LNHDA, SQIVND (reference sequence). Trimming removed 7 bases at V and 4 bases at J, with 17 bases between. The CDR3 runs 15 residues. CDR3: CASNPEGRTYNEQFF. CDR3 in DNA: TGTGCCAGTAATCCGGAGGGGAGAACATACAATGAGCAGTTCTTC.

The chain links TRBV5-6 to TRBJ1-5; no clear D gene. In germline, CDR1 is SGHDT, CDR2 YYEEEE. V was cut by 2 bases and J by 1 base, with 10 bases left in between. This CDR3 has 15 residues. The CDR3 nucleotides read TGTGCCAGCAGCTTCCTCAAACTCAGCAATCAGCCCCAGCATTTT. Residues: CASSFLKLSNQPQHF. Filled out from reference TRBV5-6 and TRBJ1-5, the complete variable domain reads DAGVTQSPTHLIKTRGQQVTLRCSPKSGHDTVSWYQQALGQGPQFIFQYYEEEERQRGNFPDRFSGHQFPNYSSELNVNALLLGDSALYLCASSFLKLSNQPQHFGDGTRLSIL.